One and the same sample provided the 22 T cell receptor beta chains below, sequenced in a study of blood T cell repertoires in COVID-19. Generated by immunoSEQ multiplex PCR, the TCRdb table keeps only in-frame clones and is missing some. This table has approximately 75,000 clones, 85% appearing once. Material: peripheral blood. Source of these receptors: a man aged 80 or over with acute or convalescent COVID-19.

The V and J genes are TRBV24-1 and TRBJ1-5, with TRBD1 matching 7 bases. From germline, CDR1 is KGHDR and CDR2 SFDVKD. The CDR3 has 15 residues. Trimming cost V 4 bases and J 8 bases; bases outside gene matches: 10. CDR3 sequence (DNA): TGTGCCACCAGTGACTCCGGGACAGCGGGTAAGCCCCAGCATTTT. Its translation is CATSDSGTAGKPQHF.

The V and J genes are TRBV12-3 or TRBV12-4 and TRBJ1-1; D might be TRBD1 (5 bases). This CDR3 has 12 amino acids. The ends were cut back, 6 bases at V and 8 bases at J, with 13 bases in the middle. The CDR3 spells CASRLNPGEAFF. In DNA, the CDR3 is TGTGCCAGCAGATTAAATCCAGGGGAAGCTTTCTTT.

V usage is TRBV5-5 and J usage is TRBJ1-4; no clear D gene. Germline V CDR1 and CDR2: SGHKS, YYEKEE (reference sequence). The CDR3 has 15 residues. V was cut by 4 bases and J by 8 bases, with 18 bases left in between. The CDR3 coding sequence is TGTGCCAGCAGCCCCCGAGGGAGCGCAGGAGAAAAACTGTTTTTT. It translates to CASSPRGSAGEKLFF.

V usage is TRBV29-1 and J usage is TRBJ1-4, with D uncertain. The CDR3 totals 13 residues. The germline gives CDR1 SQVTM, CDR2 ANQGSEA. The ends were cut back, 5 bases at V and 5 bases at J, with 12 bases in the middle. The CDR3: CSVLLRLNEKLFF. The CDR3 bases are TGCAGCGTTTTGTTGAGGCTGAATGAAAAACTGTTTTTT.

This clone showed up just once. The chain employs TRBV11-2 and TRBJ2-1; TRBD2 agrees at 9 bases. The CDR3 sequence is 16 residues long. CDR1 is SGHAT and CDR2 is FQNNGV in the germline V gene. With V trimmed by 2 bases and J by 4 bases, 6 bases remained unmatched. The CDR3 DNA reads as TGTGCCAGCAGCTTATTTCAGGCGGGAGGGTACAATGAGCAGTTCTTC. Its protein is CASSLFQAGGYNEQFF.

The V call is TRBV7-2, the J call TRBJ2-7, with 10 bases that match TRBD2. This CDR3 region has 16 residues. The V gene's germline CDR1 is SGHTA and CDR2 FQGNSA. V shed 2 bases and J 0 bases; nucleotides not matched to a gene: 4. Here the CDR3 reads CASSLLAGESSYEQYF. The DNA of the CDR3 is TGTGCCAGCAGCTTACTAGCGGGGGAGAGCTCCTACGAGCAGTACTTC.

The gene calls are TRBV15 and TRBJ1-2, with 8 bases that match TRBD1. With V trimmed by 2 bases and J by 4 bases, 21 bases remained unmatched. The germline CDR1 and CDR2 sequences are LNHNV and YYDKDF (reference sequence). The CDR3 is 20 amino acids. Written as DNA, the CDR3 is TGTGCCACCAGCAGACCCCAGATCGGCCTCGTCGGGGGACAGGTCTATGGCTACACCTTC. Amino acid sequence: CATSRPQIGLVGGQVYGYTF. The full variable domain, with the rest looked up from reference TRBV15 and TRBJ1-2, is DAMVIQNPRYQVTQFGKPVTLSCSQTLNHNVMYWYQQKSSQAPKLLFHYYDKDFNNEADTPDNFQSRRPNTSFCFLDIRSPGLGDTAMYLCATSRPQIGLVGGQVYGYTFGSGTRLTVV.

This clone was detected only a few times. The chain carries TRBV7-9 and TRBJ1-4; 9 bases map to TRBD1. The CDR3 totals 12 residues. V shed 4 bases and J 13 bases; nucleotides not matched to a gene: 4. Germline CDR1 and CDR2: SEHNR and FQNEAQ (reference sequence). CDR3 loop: CASSWDREGLFF. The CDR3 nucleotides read TGTGCCAGCAGCTGGGACAGGGAGGGACTGTTTTTT.

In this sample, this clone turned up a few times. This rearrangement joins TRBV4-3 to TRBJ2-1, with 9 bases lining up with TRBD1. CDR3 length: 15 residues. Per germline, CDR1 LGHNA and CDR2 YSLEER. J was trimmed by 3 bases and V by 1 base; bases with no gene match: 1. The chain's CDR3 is CASSQGTGVYNEQFF. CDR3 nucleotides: TGCGCCAGCAGCCAAGGGACAGGGGTCTACAATGAGCAGTTCTTC.

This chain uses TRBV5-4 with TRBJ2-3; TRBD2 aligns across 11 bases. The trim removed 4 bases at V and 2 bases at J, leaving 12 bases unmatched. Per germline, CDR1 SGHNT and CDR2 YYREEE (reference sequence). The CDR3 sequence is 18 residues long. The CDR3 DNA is TGTGCCAGCAGCCCCTTTTCTCCGACTAGCGGGATCACAGATACGCAGTATTTT. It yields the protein CASSPFSPTSGITDTQYF.

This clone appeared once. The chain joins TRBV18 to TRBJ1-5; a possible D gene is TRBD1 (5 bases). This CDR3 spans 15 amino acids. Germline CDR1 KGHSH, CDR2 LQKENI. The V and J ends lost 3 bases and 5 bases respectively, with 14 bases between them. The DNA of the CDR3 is TGTGCCAGCTCACCGTCCCAGGGCCCGGATCAGCCCCAGCATTTT. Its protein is CASSPSQGPDQPQHF.

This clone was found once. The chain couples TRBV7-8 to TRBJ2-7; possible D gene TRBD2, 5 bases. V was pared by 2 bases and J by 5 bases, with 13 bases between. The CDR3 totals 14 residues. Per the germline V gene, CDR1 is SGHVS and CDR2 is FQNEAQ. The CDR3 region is CASSLREGRNEQYF. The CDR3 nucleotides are TGTGCCAGCAGCTTAAGAGAGGGTCGGAACGAGCAGTACTTC.

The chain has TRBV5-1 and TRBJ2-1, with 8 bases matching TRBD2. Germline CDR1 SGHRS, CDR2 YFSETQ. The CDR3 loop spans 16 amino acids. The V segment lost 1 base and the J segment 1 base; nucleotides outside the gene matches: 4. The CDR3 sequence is CASSLQGGRSYNEQFF. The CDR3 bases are TGCGCCAGCAGCTTGCAGGGCGGGAGGTCCTACAATGAGCAGTTCTTC.

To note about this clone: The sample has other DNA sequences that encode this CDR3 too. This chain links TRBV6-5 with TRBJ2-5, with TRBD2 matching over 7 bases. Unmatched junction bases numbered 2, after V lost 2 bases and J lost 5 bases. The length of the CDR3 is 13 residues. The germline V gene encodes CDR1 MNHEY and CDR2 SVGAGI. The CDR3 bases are TGTGCCAGCAGTTACGGCGGGGGTGAGACCCAGTACTTC. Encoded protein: CASSYGGGETQYF.

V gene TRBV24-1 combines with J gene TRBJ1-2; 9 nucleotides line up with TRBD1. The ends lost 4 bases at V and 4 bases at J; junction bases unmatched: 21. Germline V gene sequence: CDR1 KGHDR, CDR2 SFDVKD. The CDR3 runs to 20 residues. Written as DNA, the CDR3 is TGTGCCACCAGTGACCCGTTGGGGATTCCGGGACAGGGTGATAGCTATGGCTACACCTTC. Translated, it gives CATSDPLGIPGQGDSYGYTF.

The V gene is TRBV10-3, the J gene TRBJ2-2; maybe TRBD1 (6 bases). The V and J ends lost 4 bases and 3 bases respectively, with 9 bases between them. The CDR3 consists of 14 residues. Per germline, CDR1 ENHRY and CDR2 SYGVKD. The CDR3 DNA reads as TGTGCCATCAGTGTCAACAGGGACACCGGGGAGCTGTTTTTT. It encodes CAISVNRDTGELFF.

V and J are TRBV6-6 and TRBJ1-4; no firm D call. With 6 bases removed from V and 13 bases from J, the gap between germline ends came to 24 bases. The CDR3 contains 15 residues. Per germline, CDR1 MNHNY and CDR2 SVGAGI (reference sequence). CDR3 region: CASSLALGPISRLFF. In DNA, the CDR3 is TGTGCCAGCAGCCTAGCGTTAGGACCCATATCGAGACTGTTTTTT.

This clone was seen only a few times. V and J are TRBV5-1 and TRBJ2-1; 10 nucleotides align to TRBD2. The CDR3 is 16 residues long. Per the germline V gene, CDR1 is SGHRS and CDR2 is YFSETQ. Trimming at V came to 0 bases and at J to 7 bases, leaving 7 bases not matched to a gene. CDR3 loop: CASSLVPLAGANEQFF. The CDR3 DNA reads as TGCGCCAGCAGCTTGGTTCCCCTAGCGGGAGCTAATGAGCAGTTCTTC.

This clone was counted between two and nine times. DNA of the CDR3: TGTGCCAGCAGTTACCAGGACAGGCCTCTTACTGAGCAGTACTTC. As protein: CASSYQDRPLTEQYF. V gene TRBV6-5 combines with J gene TRBJ2-7; 7 bases align to TRBD1. The CDR3 has 15 amino acids. The V gene end was trimmed by 2 bases and the J gene end by 7 bases; junction bases not matched to a gene: 11. Germline loops: CDR1 MNHEY, CDR2 SVGAGI.

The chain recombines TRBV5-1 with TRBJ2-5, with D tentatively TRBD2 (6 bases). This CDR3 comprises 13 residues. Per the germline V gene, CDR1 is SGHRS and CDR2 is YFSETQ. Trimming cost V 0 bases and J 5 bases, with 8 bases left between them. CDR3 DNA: TGCGCCAGCAGCTTGGCCCGGGAGGAGACCCAGTACTTC. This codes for CASSLAREETQYF.

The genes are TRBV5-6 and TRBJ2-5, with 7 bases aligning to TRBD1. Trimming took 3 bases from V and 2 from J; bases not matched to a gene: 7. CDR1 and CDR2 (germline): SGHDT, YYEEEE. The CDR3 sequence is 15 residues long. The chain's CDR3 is CASSSSTGLQETQYF. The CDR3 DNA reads TGTGCCAGCAGCTCGTCGACAGGGTTACAAGAGACCCAGTACTTC.

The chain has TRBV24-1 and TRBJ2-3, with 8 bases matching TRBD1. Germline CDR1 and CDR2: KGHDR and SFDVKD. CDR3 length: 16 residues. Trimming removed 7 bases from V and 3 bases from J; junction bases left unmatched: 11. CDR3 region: CATRSGGAVETDTQYF. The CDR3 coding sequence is TGTGCCACCAGGTCAGGGGGCGCGGTAGAAACAGATACGCAGTATTTT.